The rows below give T cell receptor beta chains drawn from one sample of a study of shared clonotypes between healthy human individuals. Sequencing used immunoSEQ multiplex PCR; TCRdb keeps in-frame clones, though not all of them. The table has approximately 810,000 clones, roughly 92% seen once. The sample was naive CD8+ T cells sorted from blood. Source of these receptors: a man aged 25 to 45 in good health. CDR3s include the opening cysteine and the closing phenylalanine or tryptophan. A D gene is named only where the DNA matches it firmly. Clone size appears in some rows only: once, few, many, or a class for an expanded clone.

J gene: TRBJ2-7; V gene: TRBV13; clone size: NA; D gene: NA; CDR3 DNA: TGTGCCAGCAGCTTAGAGGGCTACGAGCAGTACTTC; CDR3 protein: CASSLEGYEQYF
J gene: TRBJ2-7; V gene: TRBV2; clone size: NA; D gene: TRBD2; CDR3 DNA: TGTGCCAGCATACGCGGACTAGCGGGAGAGTACGAGCAGTACTTC; CDR3 protein: CASIRGLAGEYEQYF
J gene: TRBJ2-2; V gene: TRBV10-1; clone size: NA; D gene: NA; CDR3 DNA: TGCGCCAGCAGTGAGGTGGACACCGGGGAGCTGTTTTTT; CDR3 protein: CASSEVDTGELFF
J gene: TRBJ2-3; V gene: TRBV2; clone size: NA; D gene: NA; CDR3 DNA: TGTGCCAGCAGCCCCCGGGGGACAGTCCTGCCAGATACGCAGTATTTT; CDR3 protein: CASSPRGTVLPDTQYF
J gene: TRBJ1-4; V gene: TRBV5-6; clone size: NA; D gene: NA; CDR3 DNA: TGTGCCAGCAGCTTGGGGGTCCAGGGTGGGGAAAAACTGTTTTTT; CDR3 protein: CASSLGVQGGEKLFF
J gene: TRBJ1-2; V gene: TRBV9; clone size: NA; D gene: TRBD1; CDR3 DNA: TGTGCCAGCAGCGTTGGAACAGGGGTTGGCTACACCTTC; CDR3 protein: CASSVGTGVGYTF
J gene: TRBJ2-7; V gene: TRBV19; clone size: NA; D gene: TRBD1; CDR3 DNA: TGTGCCAGTAGTATGAGGGACAGCGGCGCCTACGAGCAGTACTTC; CDR3 protein: CASSMRDSGAYEQYF
J gene: TRBJ2-2; V gene: TRBV19; clone size: NA; D gene: NA; CDR3 DNA: TGTGCCAGTAGTCTTAGCGATACGGGAACCGGGGAGCTGTTTTTT; CDR3 protein: CASSLSDTGTGELFF
J gene: TRBJ1-1; V gene: TRBV4-1; clone size: NA; D gene: NA; CDR3 DNA: TGCGCCAGCAGCCTAGCGGGGCGGGCTTTCTTT; CDR3 protein: CASSLAGRAFF
J gene: TRBJ2-7; V gene: TRBV28; clone size: NA; D gene: TRBD2; CDR3 DNA: TGTGCCAGCGGATCCCTAGCGGGAGGGGACCCCTACGAGCAGTACTTC; CDR3 protein: CASGSLAGGDPYEQYF
J gene: TRBJ2-2; V gene: TRBV28; clone size: NA; D gene: NA; CDR3 DNA: TGTGCCAGCAGTCCAAAGGACACCGGGGAGCTGTTTTTT; CDR3 protein: CASSPKDTGELFF
J gene: TRBJ2-1; V gene: TRBV28; clone size: NA; D gene: TRBD2; CDR3 DNA: TGTGCCAGCAGTCCACCTAGCGGGAGGGCCGTTGAGCAGTTCTTC; CDR3 protein: CASSPPSGRAVEQFF
J gene: TRBJ2-1; V gene: TRBV19; clone size: NA; D gene: TRBD2; CDR3 DNA: TGTGCCAGTAGTACCGGGACTAGCGGGAGGACTCGCAGTCTCGGTAGGCAGTTCTTC; CDR3 protein: CASSTGTSGRTRSLGRQFF
J gene: TRBJ2-5; V gene: TRBV7-9; clone size: NA; D gene: NA; CDR3 DNA: TGTGCCAGCAGCTTAGCGGTAGGGGCAGAGACCCAGTACTTC; CDR3 protein: CASSLAVGAETQYF
J gene: TRBJ2-5; V gene: TRBV29-1; clone size: NA; D gene: NA; CDR3 DNA: TGCAGCGTCAACCCCAGGGGAGGAGAGACCCAGTACTTC; CDR3 protein: CSVNPRGGETQYF
J gene: TRBJ1-5; V gene: TRBV9; clone size: NA; D gene: NA; CDR3 DNA: TGTGCCAGCAACCTAGGGGGGGTTAGCAATCAGCCCCAGCATTTT; CDR3 protein: CASNLGGVSNQPQHF
J gene: TRBJ2-7; V gene: TRBV27; clone size: once; D gene: TRBD1; CDR3 DNA: TGTGCCAGCAGGAGGTCGGCAGGGGGTACCTACGAGCAGTACTTC; CDR3 protein: CASRRSAGGTYEQYF
J gene: TRBJ1-2; V gene: TRBV27; clone size: NA; D gene: NA; CDR3 DNA: TGTGCCAGCTTTGGGCCCAATGGCTACACCTTC; CDR3 protein: CASFGPNGYTF
J gene: TRBJ2-1; V gene: TRBV5-5; clone size: NA; D gene: NA; CDR3 DNA: TGTGCCAGCAGCTTGGTAGTCGATGAGCAGTTCTTC; CDR3 protein: CASSLVVDEQFF
J gene: TRBJ2-1; V gene: TRBV10-1; clone size: NA; D gene: TRBD1; CDR3 DNA: TGCGCCAGCAGTGAGTCGTGGGACAGTAACAATGAGCAGTTCTTC; CDR3 protein: CASSESWDSNNEQFF
J gene: TRBJ1-1; V gene: TRBV27; clone size: NA; D gene: NA; CDR3 DNA: TGTGCCAGCAGTTTATCGATGAACACTGAAGCTTTCTTT; CDR3 protein: CASSLSMNTEAFF
J gene: TRBJ1-2; V gene: TRBV11-1; clone size: NA; D gene: NA; CDR3 DNA: TGTGCCAGCAGCCCGACCCTTTCAGCGGGCTACACCTTC; CDR3 protein: CASSPTLSAGYTF
J gene: TRBJ1-2; V gene: TRBV6-5; clone size: NA; D gene: NA; CDR3 DNA: TGTGCCAGCACCCTCTCGCCCGGAGTCTATGGCTACACCTTC; CDR3 protein: CASTLSPGVYGYTF
J gene: TRBJ2-1; V gene: TRBV7-9; clone size: NA; D gene: NA; CDR3 DNA: TGTGCCAGCAGCCTCCAAGAGACAGGTCCCTACAATGAGCAGTTCTTC; CDR3 protein: CASSLQETGPYNEQFF
J gene: TRBJ2-1; V gene: TRBV9; clone size: NA; D gene: NA; CDR3 DNA: TGTGCCAGCAGCGTATGGGCGGGGGCATCCTACAATGAGCAGTTCTTC; CDR3 protein: CASSVWAGASYNEQFF
J gene: TRBJ1-1; V gene: TRBV5-1; clone size: NA; D gene: NA; CDR3 DNA: TGCGCCAGCAGTGGGGGCTGGGACACTGAAGCTTTCTTT; CDR3 protein: CASSGGWDTEAFF
J gene: TRBJ2-6; V gene: TRBV4-1; clone size: once; D gene: NA; CDR3 DNA: TGCGCCAGCAGCCAAGAAGGGTCGCGGTCCTCCCTCGGCGGGGCCAACGTCCTGACTTTC; CDR3 protein: CASSQEGSRSSLGGANVLTF
J gene: TRBJ1-4; V gene: TRBV5-1; clone size: NA; D gene: NA; CDR3 DNA: TGCGCCAGCAGCCCCGGGGCTAATAATGAAAAACTGTTTTTT; CDR3 protein: CASSPGANNEKLFF
J gene: TRBJ1-5; V gene: TRBV5-6; clone size: NA; D gene: NA; CDR3 DNA: TGTGCCAGCAGCTTGGGGCCTTTAGAGGGTAGCAATCAGCCCCAGCATTTT; CDR3 protein: CASSLGPLEGSNQPQHF
J gene: TRBJ2-7; V gene: TRBV4-3; clone size: NA; D gene: NA; CDR3 DNA: TGCGCCAGCAGCCAAGATCTCTACCGACCCTACGAGCAGTACTTC; CDR3 protein: CASSQDLYRPYEQYF
J gene: TRBJ2-7; V gene: TRBV5-1; clone size: NA; D gene: TRBD1; CDR3 DNA: TGCGCCAGCAGCATATGGACAGGGGACTACGAGCAGTACTTC; CDR3 protein: CASSIWTGDYEQYF
J gene: TRBJ2-1; V gene: TRBV14; clone size: NA; D gene: NA; CDR3 DNA: TGTGCCAGCAGCCAAGATCTCGATGAGCAGTTCTTC; CDR3 protein: CASSQDLDEQFF
J gene: TRBJ2-4; V gene: TRBV5-8; clone size: NA; D gene: TRBD1; CDR3 DNA: TGTGCCAGCAGCTTGGAAGGGACAGGGTTTTGGGACATTCAGTACTTC; CDR3 protein: CASSLEGTGFWDIQYF